The 27 T cell receptor beta chains below come from one sample, sequenced in a study of cytomegalovirus exposure and HLA in healthy donors. PCR amplification relied on 60 Vbeta primers (plus 13 Jbeta primers). Only in-frame clones appear in the TCRdb table, and some are missing; sequencing was by immunoSEQ multiplex PCR. The table records under 200,000 clones, about 83% of them present only once. Specimen: PBMCs. The receptors were gathered from a man in his forties in good health and CMV-seropositive.

The chain couples TRBV7-2 to TRBJ2-1; 8 nucleotides agree with TRBD2. The V gene end was trimmed by 6 bases and the J gene end by 0 bases; junction bases not matched to a gene: 4. Per the germline V gene, CDR1 is SGHTA and CDR2 is FQGNSA. This CDR3 comprises 15 residues. CDR3 in amino acids: CASSRAGDSYNEQFF. DNA for the CDR3: TGTGCCAGCAGTCGAGCGGGGGACTCCTACAATGAGCAGTTCTTC.

CDR3 in DNA: TGTGCCAGTAGTCCTCGACAGGGCTCCTACGAGCAGTACTTC. Its protein product is CASSPRQGSYEQYF. This chain joins TRBV19 and TRBJ2-7; 7 positions match TRBD1. Per the germline V gene, CDR1 is LNHDA and CDR2 is SQIVND (reference sequence). The junction had 4 bases not matched to a gene; V was cut back by 5 bases and J by 0 bases. The CDR3 contains 14 residues.

This clone was counted a few times. This sequence joins TRBV5-1 and TRBJ1-3, with 9 bases fitting TRBD1. The V segment lost 4 bases and the J segment 4 bases; nucleotides outside the gene matches: 12. Germline assignment: CDR1 SGHRS and CDR2 YFSETQ. The CDR3 length is 17 residues. The CDR3 nucleotides read TGCGCCAGCAGCGACGGATCGACAGGGGGTAGCGGAAACACCATATATTTT. It is translated as CASSDGSTGGSGNTIYF.

For the CDR3, the DNA is TGTGCCAGCAGCCAGTACGGGACTAGCAGGGACAATGAGCAGTTCTTC. Its translation: CASSQYGTSRDNEQFF. The V and J genes are TRBV14 and TRBJ2-1; 9 bases align to TRBD2. The junction had 8 bases not matched to a gene; V was cut back by 3 bases and J by 5 bases. The CDR3 runs to 16 residues. Germline CDR1 is SGHDN and CDR2 is FVKESK.

This clone was seen once. The chain recombines TRBV27 with TRBJ1-2, with TRBD1 matching over 7 bases. This CDR3 has 14 amino acids. Germline loops: CDR1 MNHEY, CDR2 SMNVEV (reference sequence). V lost 0 bases and J lost 4; bases outside the gene matches: 2. The CDR3, as DNA: TGTGCCAGCAGTTTATCGACAGGGAGCTATGGCTACACCTTC. Its protein is CASSLSTGSYGYTF.

This clone showed up just a few times. V is TRBV6-5 and J is TRBJ2-7; 10 bases match TRBD2. V was clipped by 4 bases and J by 6 bases; unmatched bases: 3. From germline, CDR1 is MNHEY and CDR2 SVGAGI. This CDR3 has 13 amino acids. CDR3 nucleotide sequence: TGTGCCAGCAGTTGGGGACTAGCGAGCGAGCAGTACTTC. Amino acids: CASSWGLASEQYF.

The CDR3 loop reads CASSPTRPGAQHF. CDR3 bases: TGTGCCAGCAGTCCCACCCGACCGGGGGCCCAGCATTTT. The chain carries TRBV27 and TRBJ1-5, with D perhaps matching TRBD1 (5 bases). CDR1 is MNHEY, CDR2 SMNVEV, per germline (reference sequence). The CDR3 runs 13 residues. The V end was cut by 5 bases, the J end by 11 bases, with 16 bases between.

The chain employs TRBV7-2 and TRBJ1-2; 12 nucleotides align to TRBD1. V lost 0 bases, J lost 8 bases, and 4 bases stayed unmatched. The germline V gene encodes CDR1 SGHTA and CDR2 FQGNSA. The CDR3 sequence is 15 residues long. The CDR3 loop is CASSLAGQGAFGYTF. The CDR3 DNA reads as TGTGCCAGCAGCTTAGCGGGACAGGGGGCGTTCGGCTACACCTTC.

This chain joins TRBV2 and TRBJ2-5, with TRBD2 identical over 11 bases. The CDR3 contains 16 residues. The germline CDR1 and CDR2 sequences are SNHLY and FYNNEI. Losses at the gene ends were 4 bases for V and 5 bases for J; bases not matched to a gene: 9. In DNA form, the CDR3 reads TGTGCCAGCAGTGCTCCCCCTAGCGGGAGGATGGAGACCCAGTACTTC. Translated: CASSAPPSGRMETQYF. The full variable domain, in which reference TRBV2 and TRBJ2-5 provide the parts outside the CDR3, is EPEVTQTPSHQVTQMGQEVILRCVPISNHLYFYWYRQILGQKVEFLVSFYNNEISEKSEIFDDQFSVERPDGSNFTLKIRSTKLEDSAMYFCASSAPPSGRMETQYFGPGTRLLVL.

This clone was detected only once. In the same sample, other DNA sequences code for this CDR3. V gene TRBV6-5 combines with J gene TRBJ2-2; 7 bases line up with TRBD2. Per germline, CDR1 MNHEY and CDR2 SVGAGI. This CDR3 spans 15 amino acids. The ends lost 4 bases at V and 0 bases at J; junction bases unmatched: 2. The CDR3 is CASSWRETNTGELFF. CDR3 bases: TGTGCCAGCAGTTGGCGGGAGACGAACACCGGGGAGCTGTTTTTT.

CDR3 region: CASSQRLAGRTDTQYF. The CDR3 DNA follows: TGCGCCAGCAGCCAGAGACTAGCGGGGAGGACAGATACGCAGTATTTT. The chain links TRBV5-1 to TRBJ2-3; 11 bases are shared with TRBD2. Trimming removed 4 bases from V and 3 bases from J; junction bases left unmatched: 7. Per germline, CDR1 SGHRS and CDR2 YFSETQ. CDR3 length: 16 amino acids.

This rearrangement joins TRBV7-8 to TRBJ2-5; TRBD2 matches 8 bases. This CDR3 contains 18 residues. V lost 7 bases, J lost 1 base, and 17 bases stayed unmatched. The germline gives CDR1 SGHVS, CDR2 FQNEAQ. CDR3 sequence: CASTFNGRLAGSQETQYF. The CDR3 nucleotides read TGTGCCAGCACCTTTAACGGCCGGCTAGCGGGCAGCCAAGAGACCCAGTACTTC.

The chain links TRBV6-1 to TRBJ2-6; D is possibly TRBD1 (5 bases). The V end lost 3 bases, the J end lost 2 bases, and 8 bases lay between the germline ends. CDR1 and CDR2 (germline): MNHNS, SASEGT. This CDR3 region has 15 residues. The CDR3 nucleotides read TGTGCCAGCAGTGACGAAGGGGCTGGGGCCAACGTCCTGACTTTC. It encodes CASSDEGAGANVLTF.

The chain has TRBV5-6 and TRBJ2-3; D is unclear. Trimming stripped 0 bases from V and 2 bases from J, with 7 bases between. The germline V gene has CDR1 SGHDT and CDR2 YYEEEE. The CDR3 spans 14 residues. The CDR3 spells CASSLGLSTDTQYF. The CDR3 DNA follows: TGTGCCAGCAGCTTGGGCCTATCCACAGATACGCAGTATTTT.

This clone was counted only a few times. V usage is TRBV6-1 and J usage is TRBJ2-7; unclear D gene. V lost 5 bases and J 7 bases, leaving 9 bases between the germline ends. This CDR3 comprises 11 residues. CDR1 and CDR2 (germline): MNHNS, SASEGT. CDR3 in amino acids: CASSIWPEQYF. The CDR3 bases are TGTGCCAGCAGTATTTGGCCAGAGCAGTACTTC.

V is TRBV4-3 and J is TRBJ1-2; D call uncertain. This CDR3 spans 16 amino acids. Trimming removed 4 bases from V and 6 bases from J, with 21 bases in between. Germline CDR1 and CDR2: LGHNA and YSLEER. CDR3 residues: CASSLLRVVRVDGYTF. In DNA, the CDR3 is TGCGCCAGCAGCCTCCTTCGGGTGGTCCGAGTGGATGGCTACACCTTC.

CDR3 sequence: CAWRADSSNQPQHF. Written as DNA, the CDR3 is TGTGCCTGGAGAGCCGACAGTAGCAATCAGCCCCAGCATTTT. This chain joins TRBV30 and TRBJ1-5; a weak D match, TRBD1 (5 bases). CDR1 and CDR2 (germline): GTSNPN, SVGIG (reference sequence). Trimming stripped 3 bases from V and 0 bases from J, with 9 bases between. The CDR3 runs 14 residues.

A remark on this clone: The sample has other DNA sequences that encode this CDR3 too. The chain is built from TRBV7-9 and TRBJ1-4, with TRBD1 matching over 9 bases. V was pared by 9 bases and J by 6 bases, with 8 bases of the junction left unmatched. This CDR3 comprises 14 residues. Germline V gene lookup returns CDR1 SEHNR and CDR2 FQNEAQ (reference sequence). CDR3 in amino acids: CASSPGQGDEKLFF. For the CDR3, the DNA is TGTGCCAGTTCGCCGGGACAGGGCGATGAAAAACTGTTTTTT.

The sample holds a few counts of this clone. Other DNA sequences in this sample translate to the same CDR3. The rearrangement joins TRBV4-3 to TRBJ1-2; possibly TRBD1 for D (5 bases). Trimming removed 0 bases at V and 8 bases at J, with 16 bases between. Germline values: CDR1 LGHNA, CDR2 YSLEER. CDR3 length: 15 amino acids. CDR3 protein: CASSQDWAGGYGYTF. The CDR3 DNA reads as TGCGCCAGCAGCCAAGATTGGGCGGGGGGGTACGGCTACACCTTC.

This clone came up once. The chain has TRBV5-8 and TRBJ2-1; D unclear. Germline V gives CDR1 SGHTS, CDR2 YDEGEE. CDR3 length: 14 residues. Trimming shortened V by 2 bases and J by 1 base, and 7 bases separated the two germline ends. The CDR3 here is CASSLGRSYNEQFF. Written as DNA, the CDR3 is TGTGCCAGCAGCTTAGGCAGGTCCTACAATGAGCAGTTCTTC.

The rearrangement links TRBV5-1 to TRBJ1-2; TRBD1 matches 7 bases. CDR3 length: 14 amino acids. After removal of 5 bases from V and 1 base from J, the junction contained 5 bases not matched to a gene. From germline, CDR1 is SGHRS and CDR2 YFSETQ. In nucleotides, the CDR3 is TGCGCCAGCAGGGGGACAGCCCTTAACTATGGCTACACCTTC. Translated, it gives CASRGTALNYGYTF.

The chain employs TRBV10-2 and TRBJ1-2, with 9 nucleotides matching TRBD1. CDR1 is WSHSY, CDR2 SAAADI, per germline. This CDR3 contains 16 residues. V was pared by 2 bases and J by 4 bases, with 8 bases of the junction left unmatched. The CDR3 DNA sequence: TGCGCCAGCAGTGAGCCGTCCTCGGACAGGGGCTATGGCTACACCTTC. Protein: CASSEPSSDRGYGYTF.

V gene TRBV14 combines with J gene TRBJ1-6, with 10 bases matching TRBD1. CDR1 is SGHDN and CDR2 is FVKESK in the germline V gene. The CDR3 length is 13 residues. J was trimmed by 9 bases and V by 6 bases; bases with no gene match: 2. CDR3 sequence (DNA): TGTGCCAGCAGTCGGGACAGGGGTTCACCCCTCCACTTT. Its translation is CASSRDRGSPLHF.

The V call is TRBV5-4, the J call TRBJ2-1; 7 bases line up with TRBD1. Unmatched junction bases numbered 15, after V lost 3 bases and J lost 12 bases. This CDR3 comprises 15 residues. The germline CDR1 and CDR2 sequences are SGHNT and YYREEE (reference sequence). CDR3 DNA sequence: TGTGCCAGCAGCTCCTATACACAGGGGCGCAAGGGGCAGTTCTTC. Its translation: CASSSYTQGRKGQFF.

The V gene is TRBV9, the J gene TRBJ1-1, with D possibly matching TRBD1 (6 bases). The germline V and J ends were trimmed by 0 bases and 10 bases, with 13 bases remaining between them. Germline CDR1 SGDLS, CDR2 YYNGEE. This CDR3 is 13 amino acids long. The CDR3 here is CASSVALGGLAFF. The DNA for the CDR3 is TGTGCCAGCAGCGTAGCTTTAGGGGGTCTAGCTTTCTTT.

The chain combines TRBV7-9 with TRBJ2-1, with D tentatively TRBD2 (6 bases). Looked up from germline, CDR1 is SEHNR and CDR2 is FQNEAQ (reference sequence). The CDR3 totals 12 residues. With 3 bases removed from V and 10 bases from J, the gap between germline ends came to 10 bases. CDR3 nucleotides: TGTGCCAGCAGCTTGGAGGGGCCAGAGCAGTTCTTC. Its protein product is CASSLEGPEQFF.

CDR3 residues: CSVGQHEKLFF. The CDR3 bases are TGCAGCGTGGGACAACATGAAAAACTGTTTTTT. This chain links TRBV29-1 with TRBJ1-4, with D maybe TRBD1 (6 bases). CDR1 and CDR2 (germline): SQVTM, ANQGSEA. CDR3 size: 11 residues. Trimming stripped 6 bases from V and 6 bases from J, with 8 bases between. Supplemented by reference TRBV29-1 and TRBJ1-4, the full variable domain reads SAVISQKPSRDICQRGTSLTIQCQVDSQVTMMFWYRQQPGQSLTLIATANQGSEATYESGFVIDKFPISRPNLTFSTLTVSNMSPEDSSIYLCSVGQHEKLFFGSGTQLSVL.